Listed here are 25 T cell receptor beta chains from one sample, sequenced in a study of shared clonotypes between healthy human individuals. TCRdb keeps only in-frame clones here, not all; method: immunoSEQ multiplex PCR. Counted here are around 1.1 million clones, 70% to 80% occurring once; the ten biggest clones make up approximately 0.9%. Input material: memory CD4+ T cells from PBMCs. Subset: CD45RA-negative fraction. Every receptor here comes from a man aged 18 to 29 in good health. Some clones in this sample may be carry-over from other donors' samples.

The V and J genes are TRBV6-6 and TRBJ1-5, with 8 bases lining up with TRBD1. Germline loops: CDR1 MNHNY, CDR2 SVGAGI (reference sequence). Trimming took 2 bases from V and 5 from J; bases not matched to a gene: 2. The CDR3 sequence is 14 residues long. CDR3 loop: CASSYPTGDQPQHF. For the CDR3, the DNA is TGTGCCAGCAGTTACCCGACAGGGGATCAGCCCCAGCATTTT.

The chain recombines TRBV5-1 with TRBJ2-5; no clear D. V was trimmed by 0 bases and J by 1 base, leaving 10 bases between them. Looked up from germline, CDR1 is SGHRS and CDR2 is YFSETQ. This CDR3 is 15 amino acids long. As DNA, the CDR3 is TGCGCCAGCAGCTTGGCCCCGGGCCTCCAAGAGACCCAGTACTTC. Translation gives CASSLAPGLQETQYF.

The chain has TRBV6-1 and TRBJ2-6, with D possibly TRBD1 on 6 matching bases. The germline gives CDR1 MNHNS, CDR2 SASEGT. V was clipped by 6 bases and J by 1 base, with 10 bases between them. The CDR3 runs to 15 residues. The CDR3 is CASSVGQSGANVLTF. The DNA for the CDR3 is TGTGCCAGCAGCGTAGGACAGTCTGGGGCCAACGTCCTGACTTTC.

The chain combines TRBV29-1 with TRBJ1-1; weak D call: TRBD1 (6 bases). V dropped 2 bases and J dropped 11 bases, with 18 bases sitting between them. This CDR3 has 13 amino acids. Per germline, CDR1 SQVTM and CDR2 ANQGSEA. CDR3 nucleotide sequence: TGCAGCGTTGAATTGCGAAGGACAGAGGGCGCTTTCTTT. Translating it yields CSVELRRTEGAFF.

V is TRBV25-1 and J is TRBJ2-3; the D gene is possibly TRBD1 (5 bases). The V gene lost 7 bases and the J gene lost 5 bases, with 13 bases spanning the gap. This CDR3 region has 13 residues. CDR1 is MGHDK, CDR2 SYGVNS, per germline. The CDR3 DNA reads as TGTGCCAGCACCCCTCAGGGTAGAGATACGCAGTATTTT. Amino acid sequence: CASTPQGRDTQYF.

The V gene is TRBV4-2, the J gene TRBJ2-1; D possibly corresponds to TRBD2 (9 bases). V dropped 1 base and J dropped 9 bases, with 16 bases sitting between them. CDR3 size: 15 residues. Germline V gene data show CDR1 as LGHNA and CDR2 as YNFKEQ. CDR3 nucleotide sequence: TGTGCCAGCAGCCAAGTTCCTAGCGGGACAGGTGAGCAGTTCTTC. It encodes CASSQVPSGTGEQFF.

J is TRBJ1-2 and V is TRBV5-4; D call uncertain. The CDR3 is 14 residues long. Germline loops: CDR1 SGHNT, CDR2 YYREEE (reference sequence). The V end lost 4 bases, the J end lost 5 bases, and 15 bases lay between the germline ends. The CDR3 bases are TGTGCCAGCAGCCGCGGGGTTGGGCTGTATGGCTACACCTTC. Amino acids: CASSRGVGLYGYTF.

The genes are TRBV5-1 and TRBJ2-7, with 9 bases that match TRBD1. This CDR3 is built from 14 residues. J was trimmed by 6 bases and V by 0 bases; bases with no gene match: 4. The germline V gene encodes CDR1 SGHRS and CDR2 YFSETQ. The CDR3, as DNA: TGCGCCAGCAGCTTGGGGGACAGGGTAGGCGAGCAGTACTTC. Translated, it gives CASSLGDRVGEQYF.

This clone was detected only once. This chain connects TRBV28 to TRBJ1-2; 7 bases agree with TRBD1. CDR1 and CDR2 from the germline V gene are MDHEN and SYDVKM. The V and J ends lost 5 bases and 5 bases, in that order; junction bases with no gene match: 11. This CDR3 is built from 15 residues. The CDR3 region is CASSPSTGAGYGYTF. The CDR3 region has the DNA TGTGCCAGCAGTCCCTCCACAGGGGCTGGTTATGGCTACACCTTC.

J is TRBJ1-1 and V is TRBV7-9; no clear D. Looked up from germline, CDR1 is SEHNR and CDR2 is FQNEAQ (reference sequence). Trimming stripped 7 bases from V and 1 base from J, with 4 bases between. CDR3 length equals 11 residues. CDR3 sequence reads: CASTRNTEAFF. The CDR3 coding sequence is TGTGCCAGCACCCGGAACACTGAAGCTTTCTTT. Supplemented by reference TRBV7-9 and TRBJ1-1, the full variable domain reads DTGVSQNPRHKITKRGQNVTFRCDPISEHNRLYWYRQTLGQGPEFLTYFQNEAQLEKSRLLSDRFSAERPKGSFSTLEIQRTEQGDSAMYLCASTRNTEAFFGQGTRLTVV.

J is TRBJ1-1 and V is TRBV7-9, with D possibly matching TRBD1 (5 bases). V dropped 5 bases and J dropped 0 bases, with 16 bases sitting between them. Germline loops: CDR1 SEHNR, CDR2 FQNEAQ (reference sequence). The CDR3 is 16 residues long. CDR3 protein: CASSKLDRALNTEAFF. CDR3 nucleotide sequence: TGTGCCAGCAGCAAGCTTGACAGAGCATTGAACACTGAAGCTTTCTTT.

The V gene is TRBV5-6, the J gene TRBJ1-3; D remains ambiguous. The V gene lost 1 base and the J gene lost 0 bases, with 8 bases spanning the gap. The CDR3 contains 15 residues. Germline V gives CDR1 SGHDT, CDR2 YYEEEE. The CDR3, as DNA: TGTGCCAGCAGCTTGAAGGGCCACTCTGGAAACACCATATATTTT. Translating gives CASSLKGHSGNTIYF.

The CDR3, as DNA: TGTGCCAGCAGCGTACTACTAGCTGGGTCCTACAATGAGCAGTTCTTC. Amino acid sequence: CASSVLLAGSYNEQFF. The chain is built from TRBV9 and TRBJ2-1, with D tentatively TRBD2 (6 bases). The CDR3 totals 16 residues. Germline V gives CDR1 SGDLS, CDR2 YYNGEE. V was shortened by 1 base and J by 1 base, with 12 bases between the two germline ends.

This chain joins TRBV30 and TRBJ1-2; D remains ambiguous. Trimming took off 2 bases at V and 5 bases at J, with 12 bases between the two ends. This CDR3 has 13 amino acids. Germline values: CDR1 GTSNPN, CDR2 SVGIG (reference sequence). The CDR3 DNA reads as TGTGCCTGGAGTATCTCCGGGAAATATGGCTACACCTTC. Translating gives CAWSISGKYGYTF.

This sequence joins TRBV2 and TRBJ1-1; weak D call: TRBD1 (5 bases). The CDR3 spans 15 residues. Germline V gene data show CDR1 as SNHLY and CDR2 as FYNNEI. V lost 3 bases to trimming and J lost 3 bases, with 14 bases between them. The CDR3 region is CASSDGMTGHTEAFF. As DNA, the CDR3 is TGTGCCAGCAGTGACGGAATGACGGGGCACACTGAAGCTTTCTTT. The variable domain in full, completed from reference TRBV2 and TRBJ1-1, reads EPEVTQTPSHQVTQMGQEVILRCVPISNHLYFYWYRQILGQKVEFLVSFYNNEISEKSEIFDDQFSVERPDGSNFTLKIRSTKLEDSAMYFCASSDGMTGHTEAFFGQGTRLTVV.

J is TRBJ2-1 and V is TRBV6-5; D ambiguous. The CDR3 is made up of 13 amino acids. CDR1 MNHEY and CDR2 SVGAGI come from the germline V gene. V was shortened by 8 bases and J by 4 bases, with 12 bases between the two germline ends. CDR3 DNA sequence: TGTGCCAGCCCCCGGCTCAGTTACAATGAGCAGTTCTTC. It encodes CASPRLSYNEQFF.

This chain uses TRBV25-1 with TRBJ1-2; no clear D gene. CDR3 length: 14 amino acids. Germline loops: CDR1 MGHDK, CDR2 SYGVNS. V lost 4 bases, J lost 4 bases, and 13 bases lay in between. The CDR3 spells CASSADGSLYGYTF. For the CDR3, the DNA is TGTGCCAGCAGTGCCGACGGGAGTCTCTATGGCTACACCTTC.

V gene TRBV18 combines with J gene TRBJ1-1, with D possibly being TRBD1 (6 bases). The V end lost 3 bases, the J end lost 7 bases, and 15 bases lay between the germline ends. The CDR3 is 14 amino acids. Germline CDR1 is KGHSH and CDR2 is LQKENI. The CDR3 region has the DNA TGTGCCAGCTCACCCACGGGAGGGGACAATGAAGCTTTCTTT. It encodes CASSPTGGDNEAFF. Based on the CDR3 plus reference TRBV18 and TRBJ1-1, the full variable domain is NAGVMQNPRHLVRRRGQEARLRCSPMKGHSHVYWYRQLPEEGLKFMVYLQKENIIDESGMPKERFSAEFPKEGPSILRIQQVVRGDSAAYFCASSPTGGDNEAFFGQGTRLTVV.

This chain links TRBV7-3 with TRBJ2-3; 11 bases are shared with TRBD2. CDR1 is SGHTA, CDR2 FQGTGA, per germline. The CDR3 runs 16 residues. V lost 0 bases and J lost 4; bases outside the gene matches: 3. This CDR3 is CASSLTTSGSADTQYF. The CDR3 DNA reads TGTGCCAGCAGCTTAACTACTAGCGGGAGTGCAGATACGCAGTATTTT. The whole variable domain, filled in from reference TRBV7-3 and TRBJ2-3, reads GAGVSQTPSNKVTEKGKYVELRCDPISGHTALYWYRQSLGQGPEFLIYFQGTGAADDSGLPNDRFFAVRPEGSVSTLKIQRTERGDSAVYLCASSLTTSGSADTQYFGPGTRLTVL.

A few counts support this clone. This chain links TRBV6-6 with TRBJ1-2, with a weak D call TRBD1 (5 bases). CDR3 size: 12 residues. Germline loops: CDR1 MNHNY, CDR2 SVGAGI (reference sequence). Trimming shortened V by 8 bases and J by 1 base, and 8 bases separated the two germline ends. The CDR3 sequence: CASGGNNYGYTF. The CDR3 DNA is TGTGCCAGCGGGGGTAATAACTATGGCTACACCTTC.

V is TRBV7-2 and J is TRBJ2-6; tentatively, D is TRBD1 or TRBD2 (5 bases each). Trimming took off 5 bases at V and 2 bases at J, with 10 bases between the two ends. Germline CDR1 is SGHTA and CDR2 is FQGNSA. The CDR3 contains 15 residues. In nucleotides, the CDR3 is TGTGCCAGCAGCCCCGGGGCCGCTGGGGCCAACGTCCTGACTTTC. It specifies CASSPGAAGANVLTF.

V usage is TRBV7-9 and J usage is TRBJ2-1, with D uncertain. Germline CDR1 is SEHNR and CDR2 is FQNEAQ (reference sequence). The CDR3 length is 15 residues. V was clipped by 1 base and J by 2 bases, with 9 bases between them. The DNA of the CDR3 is TGTGCCAGCAGCTTAGTACTTCTTCCCTACAATGAGCAGTTCTTC. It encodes CASSLVLLPYNEQFF.

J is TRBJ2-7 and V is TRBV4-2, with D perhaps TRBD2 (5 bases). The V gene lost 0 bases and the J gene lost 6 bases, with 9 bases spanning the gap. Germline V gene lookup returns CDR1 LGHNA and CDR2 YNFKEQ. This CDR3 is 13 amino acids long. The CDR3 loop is CASSQDRGSEQYF. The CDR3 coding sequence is TGTGCCAGCAGCCAAGATCGAGGGTCCGAGCAGTACTTC.

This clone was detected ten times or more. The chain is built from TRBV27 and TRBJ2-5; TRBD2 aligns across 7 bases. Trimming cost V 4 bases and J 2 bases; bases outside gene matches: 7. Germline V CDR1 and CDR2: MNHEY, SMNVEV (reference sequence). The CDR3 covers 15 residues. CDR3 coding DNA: TGTGCCAGCAGTTCCTTGGGGGAGGGGCAAGAGACCCAGTACTTC. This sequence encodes CASSSLGEGQETQYF.

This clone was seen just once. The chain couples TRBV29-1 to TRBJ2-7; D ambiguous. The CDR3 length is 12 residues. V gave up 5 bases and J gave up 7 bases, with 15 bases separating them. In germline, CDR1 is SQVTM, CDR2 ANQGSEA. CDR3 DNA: TGCAGCGTTTCGGGTTTCCTTAGAGAGCAGTACTTC. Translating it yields CSVSGFLREQYF.